This is a list of T cell receptor beta chains from one sample in a study of shared clonotypes between healthy human individuals. TCRdb's copy holds only in-frame clones and misses some; the assay was immunoSEQ multiplex PCR. The data contain about 2.1 million clones, 85% to 95% of them seen just once; the ten biggest clones take up 1.7%. Sequenced input: naive CD8+ T cells from PBMCs. The receptor source for this set is a man aged 18-30 years in good health. Some clones in this sample may be carry-over from other donors' samples. CDR3s include the opening cysteine and the closing phenylalanine or tryptophan. The order of the fields is V gene, D gene, clone size, J gene, CDR3 protein, CDR3 DNA. D genes are given only for firm matches. Where a row states a size, it is once, few, many or the class of an expanded clone; other rows omit it.

TRBV10-3,TRBD2,-,TRBJ2-1,CAISESSGRGMGEQFF,TGTGCCATCAGTGAGTCCAGCGGGAGGGGGATGGGTGAGCAGTTCTTC
TRBV7-9,TRBD1,-,TRBJ1-1,CASSSQDRAGGEAFF,TGTGCCAGCAGCTCCCAGGACAGGGCGGGGGGTGAAGCTTTCTTT
TRBV29-1,TRBD2,-,TRBJ2-1,CSAGGTSRFNEQFF,TGCAGCGCTGGCGGGACTAGCCGGTTCAATGAGCAGTTCTTC
TRBV5-6,-,-,TRBJ1-2,CASSLSRTEYGYTF,TGTGCCAGCAGCTTGTCGCGGACGGAGTATGGCTACACCTTC
TRBV28,-,once,TRBJ2-1,CASSLRGRGTALYNEQFF,TGTGCCAGCAGCCTTCGGGGCCGTGGGACGGCCCTATACAATGAGCAGTTCTTC
TRBV5-1,TRBD2,-,TRBJ2-1,CASSWTSGDDNEQFF,TGCGCCAGCAGCTGGACTAGCGGGGACGACAATGAGCAGTTCTTC
TRBV9,-,-,TRBJ2-5,CASSLGGNVGETQYF,TGTGCCAGCAGCCTCGGAGGGAATGTGGGAGAGACCCAGTACTTC
TRBV13,TRBD2,-,TRBJ2-5,CASSFSGRGGETQYF,TGTGCCAGCAGCTTCAGCGGGAGGGGAGGAGAGACCCAGTACTTC
TRBV27,TRBD2,-,TRBJ2-1,CASREGLPNEQFF,TGTGCCAGCAGGGAGGGACTACCTAATGAGCAGTTCTTC
TRBV2,-,few,TRBJ1-1,CASGLAGGDGAFF,TGTGCCAGCGGCCTCGCGGGGGGGGATGGAGCTTTCTTT
TRBV7-9,-,-,TRBJ2-7,CASTHLGSDAYSYEQYF,TGTGCCAGCACCCATCTTGGCTCGGACGCATACTCCTACGAGCAGTACTTC
TRBV7-9,-,-,TRBJ2-7,CASSLASGGAYEQYF,TGTGCCAGCAGCTTAGCGTCAGGGGGGGCCTACGAGCAGTACTTC
TRBV7-2,-,-,TRBJ2-3,CASSLPAGHPGPDTQYF,TGTGCCAGCAGTTTACCTGCGGGACATCCTGGCCCAGATACGCAGTATTTT
TRBV19,TRBD2,once,TRBJ2-1,CASSFSGTRGGEQFF,TGTGCCAGTAGTTTCTCCGGGACTAGGGGAGGTGAGCAGTTCTTC
TRBV29-1,-,-,TRBJ2-2,CSVPSGGPNTGELFF,TGCAGCGTCCCAAGTGGGGGACCGAACACCGGGGAGCTGTTTTTT
TRBV30,-,-,TRBJ1-2,CAWTMLKNGYTF,TGTGCCTGGACGATGTTAAAGAATGGCTACACCTTC
TRBV6-1,-,few,TRBJ2-3,CASSDEGGPPMQYF,TGTGCCAGCAGTGACGAAGGGGGGCCGCCGATGCAGTATTTT
TRBV15,-,once,TRBJ2-7,CATSTGEGIEQYF,TGTGCCACCAGCACCGGAGAAGGGATCGAGCAGTACTTC
TRBV11-2,-,-,TRBJ2-7,CASSLRFGVLYEQYF,TGTGCCAGCAGCTTAAGGTTTGGCGTGTTGTACGAGCAGTACTTC
TRBV19,-,-,TRBJ1-3,CASSPLGNTIYF,TGTGCCAGTAGTCCGCTGGGAAACACCATATATTTT
TRBV6-1,TRBD1,-,TRBJ2-7,CASSDEGQASYEQYF,TGTGCCAGCAGTGATGAGGGACAGGCATCCTACGAGCAGTACTTC
TRBV18,-,-,TRBJ2-2,CASSPITGITGELFF,TGTGCCAGCTCACCAATAACAGGGATCACCGGGGAGCTGTTTTTT
TRBV7-9,TRBD1,once,TRBJ2-5,CASSPAQGAIETQYF,TGTGCCAGCAGCCCGGCACAGGGGGCTATTGAGACCCAGTACTTC
TRBV27,TRBD1,-,TRBJ2-5,CASSARTGPYEETQYF,TGTGCCAGCAGTGCACGGACAGGGCCGTATGAAGAGACCCAGTACTTC
TRBV7-9,TRBD1,-,TRBJ1-1,CASSLPTGDNPASTEAFF,TGTGCCAGCAGCTTACCCACAGGGGACAACCCAGCCAGCACTGAAGCTTTCTTT
TRBV11-2,TRBD2,-,TRBJ2-2,CASRNRTSVLEELFF,TGTGCCAGCAGGAACCGGACTAGCGTTTTGGAGGAGCTGTTTTTT
TRBV15,TRBD2,-,TRBJ2-2,CATSRVSRLAGDYTGELFF,TGTGCCACCAGCAGAGTCTCTCGACTAGCGGGAGACTACACCGGGGAGCTGTTTTTT
TRBV27,-,once,TRBJ2-2,CASSPWVGELFF,TGTGCCAGCAGTCCTTGGGTCGGGGAGCTGTTTTTT
TRBV11-1,-,-,TRBJ2-7,CASSLARALGEQYF,TGTGCCAGCAGCTTAGCGCGAGCCCTGGGGGAGCAGTACTTC
TRBV27,-,-,TRBJ2-3,CASSPILVGDVDTQYF,TGTGCCAGCAGCCCAATTTTGGTGGGTGATGTGGATACGCAGTATTTT
TRBV7-9,-,-,TRBJ1-3,CASSPPISSGNTIYF,TGTGCCAGCAGCCCCCCTATATCCTCTGGAAACACCATATATTTT
TRBV15,-,-,TRBJ2-7,CATSIFRGTYEQYF,TGTGCCACCAGCATCTTTCGCGGGACCTACGAGCAGTACTTC
TRBV27,-,-,TRBJ1-5,CASRRTGVNQPQHF,TGTGCCAGCAGAAGGACGGGGGTTAATCAGCCCCAGCATTTT
TRBV6-1,TRBD1,-,TRBJ1-6,CASIPGTGGPLHF,TGTGCCAGCATCCCCGGGACAGGGGGGCCCCTCCACTTT
TRBV6-6,TRBD1,-,TRBJ2-7,CASTPLGTGAYEQYF,TGTGCCAGCACCCCTCTGGGGACAGGGGCCTACGAGCAGTACTTC
TRBV19,-,-,TRBJ1-5,CASTLPGAQPQHF,TGTGCCAGTACCCTTCCGGGGGCCCAGCCCCAGCATTTT
TRBV4-3,-,-,TRBJ1-4,CASSQATGPEKLFF,TGCGCCAGCAGCCAAGCTACAGGGCCCGAAAAACTGTTTTTT
TRBV15,-,-,TRBJ1-5,CATSPGRSNQPQHF,TGTGCCACCAGCCCGGGGCGAAGCAATCAGCCCCAGCATTTT
TRBV6-5,-,few,TRBJ2-2,CASSHYINTGELFF,TGTGCCAGCAGTCACTATATCAACACCGGGGAGCTGTTTTTT
TRBV27,-,-,TRBJ2-1,CASSHLLRKDNEQFF,TGTGCCAGCAGCCACCTTCTTCGAAAAGACAATGAGCAGTTCTTC
TRBV7-2,TRBD2,-,TRBJ2-3,CASSPPLWVAGVSDTQYF,TGTGCCAGCAGCCCACCTTTATGGGTAGCGGGAGTTTCAGATACGCAGTATTTT
TRBV28,TRBD2,-,TRBJ2-7,CAGGRRGPYEQYF,TGTGCCGGCGGGAGGCGGGGACCCTACGAGCAGTACTTC
TRBV28,-,-,TRBJ2-3,CASRGIGNTQYF,TGTGCCAGCAGGGGGATCGGGAATACGCAGTATTTT
TRBV4-1,-,once,TRBJ2-7,CASSHGEAPYEQYF,TGCGCCAGCAGCCATGGGGAGGCGCCCTACGAGCAGTACTTC
TRBV7-9,-,-,TRBJ2-7,CASSLRGEQYF,TGTGCCAGCAGCTTAAGAGGGGAGCAGTACTTC
TRBV4-3,-,-,TRBJ1-2,CASSQDGYKDGNYGYTF,TGCGCCAGCAGCCAAGATGGTTACAAGGACGGGAACTATGGCTACACCTTC
TRBV19,TRBD2,-,TRBJ2-1,CASMRGPAGGNEQFF,TGTGCCAGTATGCGGGGACCTGCGGGGGGCAATGAGCAGTTCTTC
TRBV15,TRBD1,-,TRBJ1-1,CATSRDSFGQGGNTEAFF,TGTGCCACCAGCAGAGACTCATTTGGACAGGGTGGGAACACTGAAGCTTTCTTT
TRBV10-1,TRBD2,-,TRBJ2-2,CASRLARNTGELFF,TGCGCCAGCAGACTAGCGCGGAACACCGGGGAGCTGTTTTTT
TRBV5-4,TRBD1,-,TRBJ2-7,CASSQDWQGVDEQYF,TGTGCCAGCAGCCAAGATTGGCAGGGGGTCGACGAGCAGTACTTC
TRBV27,TRBD1,-,TRBJ2-5,CASSLWTGQETQYF,TGTGCCAGCAGTTTATGGACAGGCCAAGAGACCCAGTACTTC
TRBV15,-,-,TRBJ2-2,CATANTGELFF,TGTGCCACCGCTAACACCGGGGAGCTGTTTTTT